The 7 T cell receptor beta chains below were found in one sample sequenced in a study of T cell responses to AZD1222 COVID-19 vaccine. TCRdb keeps only in-frame clones here, not all; method: immunoSEQ multiplex PCR. This repertoire shows roughly 180,000 clones, around 90% found once; its top ten account for about 2.1%. Sequenced here: peripheral blood, sampled 28 days after the second AZD1222 dose. Receptor source: an adult who received the AZD1222 COVID-19 vaccine.

The chain joins TRBV7-3 to TRBJ2-1; no clear D gene. The CDR3 consists of 13 residues. Trimming took off 4 bases at V and 6 bases at J, with 10 bases between the two ends. The V gene's germline CDR1 is SGHTA and CDR2 FQGTGA. As DNA, the CDR3 is TGTGCCAGCAGCTATTCTCTTTTCAATGAGCAGTTCTTC. As protein: CASSYSLFNEQFF.

The chain employs TRBV9 and TRBJ2-5, with 9 bases fitting TRBD1. This CDR3 region has 15 residues. With V trimmed by 6 bases and J by 1 base, 7 bases remained unmatched. Germline V gene sequence: CDR1 SGDLS, CDR2 YYNGEE. As DNA, the CDR3 is TGTGCCAGCACCACAGGGGGCTCAGTCCAAGAGACCCAGTACTTC. Translated, it gives CASTTGGSVQETQYF.

The CDR3 protein is CASSLDSTGNTIYF. CDR3 nucleotides: TGTGCCAGCAGCCTCGACAGCACTGGAAACACCATATATTTT. The chain couples TRBV11-3 to TRBJ1-3; D perhaps matches TRBD1 (5 bases). The CDR3 runs 14 residues. Trimming shortened V by 5 bases and J by 2 bases, and 10 bases separated the two germline ends. CDR1 SGHNT and CDR2 YENEEA come from the germline V gene. The full variable domain, in which reference TRBV11-3 and TRBJ1-3 provide the parts outside the CDR3, is EAGVVQSPRYKIIEKKQPVAFWCNPISGHNTLYWYLQNLGQGPELLIRYENEEAVDDSQLPKDRFSAERLKGVDSTLKIQPAELGDSAVYLCASSLDSTGNTIYFGEGSWLTVV.

The chain is built from TRBV4-1 and TRBJ1-2, with 8 bases matching TRBD1. The CDR3 runs to 13 residues. Germline trimming cut 4 bases from V and 6 bases from J; bases unmatched to any gene: 4. Germline lookup yields CDR1 MGHRA and CDR2 YSYEKL. The CDR3 DNA follows: TGCGCCAGCAGCCCCCAGGGGGCGCATGGCTACACCTTC. It is translated as CASSPQGAHGYTF.

The gene calls are TRBV3-1 (or the pseudogene TRBV3-2) and TRBJ1-1; D remains ambiguous. The CDR3 contains 12 residues. Per the germline V gene, CDR1 is LGHDT and CDR2 is YNNKEL (reference sequence). The germline V and J ends were trimmed by 6 bases and 4 bases, with 9 bases remaining between them. CDR3 loop: CASSYTSTEAFF. Written as DNA, the CDR3 is TGTGCCAGCAGTTACACTTCCACTGAAGCTTTCTTT.

The sample holds one count of this clone. The rearrangement joins TRBV23-1 to TRBJ2-3; D is perhaps TRBD1 (6 bases). TRBV23-1 is an ORF for which the function is uncertain. V was cut by 11 bases and J by 5 bases, with 14 bases left in between. CDR3 length: 12 residues. The CDR3 protein is CAGPGGIDTQYF. CDR3 DNA: TGCGCCGGTCCTGGGGGCATAGATACGCAGTATTTT.

This clone was recorded once. V gene TRBV18 combines with J gene TRBJ2-7; TRBD1 aligns across 8 bases. V lost 3 bases, J lost 3 bases, and 7 bases stayed unmatched. Germline V gene lookup returns CDR1 KGHSH and CDR2 LQKENI. The CDR3 sequence is 15 residues long. The CDR3 region has the DNA TGTGCCAGCTCACCCGAACAGGGGGTAGTCTACGAGCAGTACTTC. This sequence encodes CASSPEQGVVYEQYF.